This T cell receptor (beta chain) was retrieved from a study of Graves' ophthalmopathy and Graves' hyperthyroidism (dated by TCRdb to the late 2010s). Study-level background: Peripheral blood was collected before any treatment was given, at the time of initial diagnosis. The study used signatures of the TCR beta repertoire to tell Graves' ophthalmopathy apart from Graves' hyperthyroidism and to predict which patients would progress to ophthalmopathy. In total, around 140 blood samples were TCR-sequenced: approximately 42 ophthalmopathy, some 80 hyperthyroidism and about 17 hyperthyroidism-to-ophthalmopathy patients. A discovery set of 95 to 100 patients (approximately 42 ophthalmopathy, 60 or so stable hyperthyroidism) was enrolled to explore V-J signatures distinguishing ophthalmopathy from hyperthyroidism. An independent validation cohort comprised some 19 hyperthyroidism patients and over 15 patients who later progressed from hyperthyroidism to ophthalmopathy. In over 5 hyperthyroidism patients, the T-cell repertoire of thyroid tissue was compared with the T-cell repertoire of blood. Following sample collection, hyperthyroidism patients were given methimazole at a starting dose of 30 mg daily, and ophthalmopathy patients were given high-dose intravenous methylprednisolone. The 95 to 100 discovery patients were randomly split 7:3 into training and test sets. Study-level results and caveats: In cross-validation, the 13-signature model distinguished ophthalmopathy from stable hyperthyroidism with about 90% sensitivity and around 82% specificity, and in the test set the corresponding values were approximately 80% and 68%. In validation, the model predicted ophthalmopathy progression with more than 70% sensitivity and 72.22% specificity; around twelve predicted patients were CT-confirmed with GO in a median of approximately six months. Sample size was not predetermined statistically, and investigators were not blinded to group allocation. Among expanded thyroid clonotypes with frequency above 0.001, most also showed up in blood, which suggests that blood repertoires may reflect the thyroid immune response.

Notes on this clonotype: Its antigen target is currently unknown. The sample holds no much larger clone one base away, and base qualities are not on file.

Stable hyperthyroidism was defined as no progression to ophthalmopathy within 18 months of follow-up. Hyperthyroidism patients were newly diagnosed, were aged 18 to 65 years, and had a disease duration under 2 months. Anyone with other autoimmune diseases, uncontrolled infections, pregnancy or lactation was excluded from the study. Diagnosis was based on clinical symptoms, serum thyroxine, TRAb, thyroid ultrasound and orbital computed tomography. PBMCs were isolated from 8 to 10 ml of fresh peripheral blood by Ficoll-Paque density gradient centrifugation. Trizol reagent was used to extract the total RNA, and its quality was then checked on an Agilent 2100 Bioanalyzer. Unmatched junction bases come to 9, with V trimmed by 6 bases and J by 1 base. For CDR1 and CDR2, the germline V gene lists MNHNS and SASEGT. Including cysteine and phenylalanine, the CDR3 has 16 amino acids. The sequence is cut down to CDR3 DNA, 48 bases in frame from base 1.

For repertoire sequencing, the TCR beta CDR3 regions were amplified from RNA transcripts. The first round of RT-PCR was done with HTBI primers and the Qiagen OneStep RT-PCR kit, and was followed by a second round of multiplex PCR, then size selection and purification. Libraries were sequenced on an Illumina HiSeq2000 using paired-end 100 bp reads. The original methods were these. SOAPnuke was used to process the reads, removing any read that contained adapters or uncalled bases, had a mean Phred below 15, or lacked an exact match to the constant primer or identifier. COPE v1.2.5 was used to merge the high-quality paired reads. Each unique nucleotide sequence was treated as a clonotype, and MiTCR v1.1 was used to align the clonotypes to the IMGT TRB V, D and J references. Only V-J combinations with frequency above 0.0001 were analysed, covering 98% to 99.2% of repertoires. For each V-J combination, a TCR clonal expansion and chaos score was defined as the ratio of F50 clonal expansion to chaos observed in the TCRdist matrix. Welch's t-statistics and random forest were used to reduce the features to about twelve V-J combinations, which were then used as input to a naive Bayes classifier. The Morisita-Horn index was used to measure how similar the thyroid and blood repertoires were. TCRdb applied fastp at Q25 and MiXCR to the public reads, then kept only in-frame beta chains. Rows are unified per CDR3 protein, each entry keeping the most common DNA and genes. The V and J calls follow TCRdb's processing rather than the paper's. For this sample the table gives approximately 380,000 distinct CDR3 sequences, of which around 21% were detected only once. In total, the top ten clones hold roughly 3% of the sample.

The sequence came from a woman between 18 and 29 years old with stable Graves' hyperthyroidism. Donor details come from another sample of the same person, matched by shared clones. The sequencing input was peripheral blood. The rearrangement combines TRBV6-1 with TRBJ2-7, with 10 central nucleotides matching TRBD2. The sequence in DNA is TGTGCCAGCAGACCCATCGGTAGCGGGGGGTCCTACGAGCAGTACTTC. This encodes CASRPIGSGGSYEQYF.